A selection of T cell receptor beta chains follows, all from one sample in a study of Graves' ophthalmopathy and Graves' hyperthyroidism. TCRdb re-called the multiplex PCR reads with MiXCR, one entry per CDR3 protein. This repertoire shows hundreds of thousands of distinct CDR3 sequences, 40% found once; its top ten account for 44%. Sequencing used peripheral blood. The source is an adult man with Graves' ophthalmopathy. CDR3s include the opening cysteine and the closing phenylalanine or tryptophan. Fields, in order: clone size, V gene, J gene, D gene, CDR3 DNA, CDR3 protein. D genes are given only for firm matches. Some rows have no size entry. The others give once, few or many, or a class for an expanded clone.

-,TRBV6-1,TRBJ2-5,-,TGTGCCAGCACTGAATGGAAGACCCAGTACTTC,CASTEWKTQYF
-,TRBV29-1,TRBJ2-7,-,TGCAGCGTAGGGGGATTCAGTAACGAGCAGTACTTC,CSVGGFSNEQYF
few,TRBV27,TRBJ1-2,TRBD1,TGTGCCAGCAGTTCCAGGGACAGTCTGTTTGGCTACACCTTC,CASSSRDSLFGYTF
-,TRBV29-1,TRBJ1-4,-,TGCAGCGTTGGGGGGGGCCCTGAAAAACTGTTTTTT,CSVGGGPEKLFF
-,TRBV25-1,TRBJ1-1,-,TGTGCCAGCAGAGCCGGGGCGGAAGCTTTCTTT,CASRAGAEAFF
-,TRBV12-3/TRBV12-4,TRBJ1-4,TRBD1,TGTGCCAGCAGAGCCCGGACAGGGGCTCGTGAAAAACTGTTTTTT,CASRARTGAREKLFF
-,TRBV20-1,TRBJ2-5,-,TGCAGTGCTAGAGATGACAACAGGAGAACCCAGTACTTC,CSARDDNRRTQYF
few,TRBV10-1,TRBJ2-7,-,TGCGCCAGCAGTGAGGGTCTTTATGGGCGCTACGAGCAGTACTTC,CASSEGLYGRYEQYF
-,TRBV20-1,TRBJ2-5,-,TGCAGTGCTAGGGGGCTCGATGCGGCCCAGTACTTC,CSARGLDAAQYF
-,TRBV15,TRBJ1-5,TRBD1,TGTGCCACCAGCGGTCCGGACAGGGGGTCCAATCAGCCCCAGCATTTT,CATSGPDRGSNQPQHF
few,TRBV7-2,TRBJ2-6,-,TGTGCCAGCAGCCCCGGTCCGAGAAACTCTGGGGCCAACGTCCTGACTTTC,CASSPGPRNSGANVLTF
many,TRBV7-6,TRBJ1-1,-,TGTGCCAGCAGCTTAGTTACAGGGGAAGCTTTCTTT,CASSLVTGEAFF
few,TRBV5-4,TRBJ2-7,-,TGTGCCAGCAGTAGCGACCGGAGGAGCTCCTACGAGCAGTACTTC,CASSSDRRSSYEQYF
few,TRBV9,TRBJ2-2,-,TGTGCCAGCAGCCCCCTCGGGAGGAACACCGGGGAGCTGTTTTTT,CASSPLGRNTGELFF
few,TRBV7-9,TRBJ2-7,-,TGTGCCAGCAGCTTAGCGCGCACATCCTACGAGCAGTACTTC,CASSLARTSYEQYF
-,TRBV28,TRBJ1-4,TRBD1,TGTGCCAGCAGTAGACAGGGTTTCCCTGAAAAACTGTTTTTT,CASSRQGFPEKLFF
many,TRBV20-1,TRBJ2-5,TRBD1,TGCAGTGCTAGAGATGGGACAGGGCATGAGACCCAGTACTTC,CSARDGTGHETQYF
-,TRBV12-3/TRBV12-4,TRBJ1-5,-,TGTGCCAGCAGTCTAACAGTTGGTCAGCCCCAGCATTTT,CASSLTVGQPQHF
many,TRBV24-1,TRBJ2-5,-,TGTGCCACCAGTGCCCCGGGACTCCGGGAGACCCAGTACTTC,CATSAPGLRETQYF
many,TRBV7-9,TRBJ1-1,-,TGTGCCAGCAGCTTATCAGGGACGAACACTGAAGCTTTCTTT,CASSLSGTNTEAFF
few,TRBV25-1,TRBJ1-5,TRBD1,TGTGCTAGCAGGGAGCGGGGGACAGGGGATCAGCCCCAGCATTTT,CASRERGTGDQPQHF
few,TRBV19,TRBJ2-7,-,TGTGCCAGTAGTATTGCGCTGGGGCAGGCTTACGAGCAGTACTTC,CASSIALGQAYEQYF
few,TRBV10-2,TRBJ2-7,TRBD2,TGTGCCAGCAGTTATCGGCTAGCGGGAGAGATCTCCTACGAGCAGTACTTC,CASSYRLAGEISYEQYF
-,TRBV10-3,TRBJ1-6,TRBD1,TGTGCCAGCCGGGACAGGGAGATCGAAGCCCTCCACTTT,CASRDREIEALHF
-,TRBV24-1,TRBJ1-5,TRBD1,TGTGCCAGCACCCAGGGACAGGCCCTCAATCAGCCCCAGCATTTT,CASTQGQALNQPQHF
-,TRBV19,TRBJ1-2,-,TGTGCCAGTAGTATGAATGCGGGGGCTCGCCCCACCTTC,CASSMNAGARPTF
-,TRBV10-3,TRBJ1-5,-,TGTGCCAGCAGTTCCCAGGGACATAATCAGCCCCAGCATTTT,CASSSQGHNQPQHF
-,TRBV25-1,TRBJ1-2,TRBD1,TGTGCCAGCAGATCTTCAGGGGGCGTGAATGGCTACACCTTC,CASRSSGGVNGYTF
-,TRBV12-3/TRBV12-4,TRBJ2-7,-,TGTGCCAGCAGTCTCGCGGGGTTCGAGCAGTACTTC,CASSLAGFEQYF
-,TRBV10-3,TRBJ1-3,-,TGTGCCATCAGGGCAGGGTCGGACTTCGACTATGGCTACACCATATATTTT,CAIRAGSDFDYGYTIYF
many,TRBV7-9,TRBJ1-4,TRBD1,TGTGCCAGCAGCCCGGACAGGGTAGGAGAAAAACTGTTTTTT,CASSPDRVGEKLFF
many,TRBV7-9,TRBJ1-5,-,TGTGCCAGCAGCCCCTCTGGGCCGTTCTCGACCCAGCATTTT,CASSPSGPFSTQHF
many,TRBV7-9,TRBJ2-2,TRBD2,TGTGCCAGCAGCCCAAGCGGGGGTAACACCGGGGAGCTGTTTTTT,CASSPSGGNTGELFF
-,TRBV15,TRBJ1-5,-,TGTGCTACCCGTGGCGGACGGACGGTAGATCAGCCCCAGCATTTT,CATRGGRTVDQPQHF
-,TRBV5-1,TRBJ1-6,TRBD1,TGCGCCAGCAGGGGGACAGACAGAACTTCACCCCTCCACTTT,CASRGTDRTSPLHF
-,TRBV25-1,TRBJ2-1,TRBD2,TGTGCCAGCAGTGCTCTGACTAGCTTCCATGAGCAGTTCTTC,CASSALTSFHEQFF
once,TRBV5-6,TRBJ2-7,TRBD1,TGTGCCAGCAGCCAAGGCTCGGGACAGGGGGCACACGAGCAGTACTTC,CASSQGSGQGAHEQYF
many,TRBV3-1,TRBJ1-2,-,TGTGCCAGCAGCCAGGACAGTTCGGTAGGCTACACCTTC,CASSQDSSVGYTF
once,TRBV25-1,TRBJ1-3,-,TGTGCCAGCTCACCATCAGCGGAGGGCTCTGGAAACACCATATATTTT,CASSPSAEGSGNTIYF
many,TRBV20-1,TRBJ1-6,-,TGCAGTGCTAGGGTCGGCGACTCGACAGGTTCACCCCTCCACTTT,CSARVGDSTGSPLHF
many,TRBV2,TRBJ1-2,-,TGTGCCAGCAGTGAAGACGAGGGTCTCTATGGCTACACCTTC,CASSEDEGLYGYTF
-,TRBV11-2,TRBJ2-6,TRBD1,TGTGCCAGCGGCGGGACAGGGGACTCTGGGGCCAACGTCCTGACTTTC,CASGGTGDSGANVLTF
-,TRBV29-1,TRBJ1-5,-,TGCAGCTCGCTTGACACTTATAGCAATCAGCCCCAGCATTTT,CSSLDTYSNQPQHF
-,TRBV7-2,TRBJ1-1,-,TGTGCCAGCAGCTCGACCTTGAGGAACACTGAAGCTTTCTTT,CASSSTLRNTEAFF
-,TRBV20-1,TRBJ1-2,-,TGCAGTGCTAGGGGACGCCAACCCAACTATGGCTACACCTTC,CSARGRQPNYGYTF
-,TRBV24-1,TRBJ1-5,-,TGTGCCAGCAATACCCTAGGAAATCAGCCCCAGCATTTT,CASNTLGNQPQHF
few,TRBV9,TRBJ2-5,-,TGTGCCAGCAGTGCCGAAAACCAAGAGACCCAGTACTTC,CASSAENQETQYF